This T cell receptor beta chain emerged from a study of human T cells and chemical hapten exposure. About the research overall: Investigators sensitized approximately 2 cm by approximately 2 cm of upper inner arm skin with 2% DPC. Study-level points and caveats: Patch test score was positively correlated with the counts of PT1 expanded TCRs. As the donors had alopecia, their immune response may differ from healthy people's.

This CDR3 has 15 amino acids. The germline CDR1 and CDR2 sequences are SEHNR and FQNEAQ (reference sequence). The V segment lost 8 bases and the J segment 5 bases; nucleotides outside the gene matches: 14. This clonotype was found many times. The antigen is undetermined. Via MiXCR, TCRdb re-called the RACE reads, giving one row per CDR3 protein. The data contain under 40,000 distinct CDR3 sequences, about 6.3% of them seen just once; the ten biggest clones take up about 10%. Documented time point: patch test 1, 2 weeks after DPC sensitization. Treatment here: therapeutic diphenylcyclopropenone sensitization with weekly scalp DPC. Unfractionated whole blood yielded the extracted total RNA.

The clonotype originates from a woman in her 30s with alopecia areata. Some clones in this sample may be carry-over from other donors' samples. Specimen: whole blood, collected in connection with sensitization to the hapten diphenylcyclopropenone (DPC). This chain connects TRBV7-9 to TRBJ2-5, with 7 positions matching TRBD2. The CDR3 nucleotides are TGTGCCAGCCAAAGGGAGGGGCGGCGGTCGGAGACCCAGTACTTC. It translates to CASQREGRRSETQYF.